Detailed here is one T cell receptor (beta chain). Its specificity is unknown. This specimen belongs to a study of a mutant IDH1 vaccine in newly diagnosed glioma. The V end lost 2 bases, the J end lost 2 bases, and 9 bases lay between the germline ends. Germline lookup yields CDR1 SGHNT and CDR2 YYREEE (reference sequence). This CDR3 has 14 amino acids. Documented time point: week 47, end of study. Each vaccine dose was 300 ug of mutant IDH1 20-mer peptide, with topical imiquimod. Profiled with immunoSEQ multiplex PCR; TCRdb holds only in-frame clones, not every one. Here the sample spans more than 35,000 clones, 65% to 80% being singletons.

V and J are TRBV5-4 and TRBJ2-3, with D possibly being TRBD2 (6 bases). Sequences were derived from PBMCs, sampled from a glioma patient whose treatment included an IDH1 peptide vaccine. The receptor was isolated from a man in his forties or fifties with glioma. DNA for the CDR3: TGTGCCAGCAGCTTTGAGGACTACACAGATACGCAGTATTTT. Its protein product is CASSFEDYTDTQYF. Full variable domain (rest looked up from reference TRBV5-4 and TRBJ2-3): ETGVTQSPTHLIKTRGQQVTLRCSSQSGHNTVSWYQQALGQGPQFIFQYYREEENGRGNFPPRFSGLQFPNYSSELNVNALELDDSALYLCASSFEDYTDTQYFGPGTRLTVL.